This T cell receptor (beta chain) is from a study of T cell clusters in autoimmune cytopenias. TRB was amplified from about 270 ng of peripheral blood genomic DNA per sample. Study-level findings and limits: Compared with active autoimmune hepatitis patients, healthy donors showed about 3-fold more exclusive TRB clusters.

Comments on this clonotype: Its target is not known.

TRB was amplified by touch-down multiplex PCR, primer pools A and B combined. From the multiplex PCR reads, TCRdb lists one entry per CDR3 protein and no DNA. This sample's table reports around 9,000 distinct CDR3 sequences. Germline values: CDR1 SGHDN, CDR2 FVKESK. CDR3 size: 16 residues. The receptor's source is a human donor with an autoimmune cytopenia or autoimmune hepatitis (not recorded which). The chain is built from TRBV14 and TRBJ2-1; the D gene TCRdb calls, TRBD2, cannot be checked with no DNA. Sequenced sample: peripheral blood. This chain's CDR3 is CASSPTRASSYNEQFF.